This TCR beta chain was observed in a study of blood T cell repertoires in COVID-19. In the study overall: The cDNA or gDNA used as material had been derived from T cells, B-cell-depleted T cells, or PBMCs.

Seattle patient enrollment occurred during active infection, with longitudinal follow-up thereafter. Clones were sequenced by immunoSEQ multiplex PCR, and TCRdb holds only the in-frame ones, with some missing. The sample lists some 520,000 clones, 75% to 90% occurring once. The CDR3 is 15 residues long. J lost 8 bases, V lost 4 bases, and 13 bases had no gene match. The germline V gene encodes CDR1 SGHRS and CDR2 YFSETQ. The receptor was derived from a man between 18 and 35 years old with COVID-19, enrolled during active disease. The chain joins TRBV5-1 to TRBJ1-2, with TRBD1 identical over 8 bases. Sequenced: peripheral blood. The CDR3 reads CASSPKTDRASGYTF. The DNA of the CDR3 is TGCGCCAGCAGCCCGAAGACGGACAGGGCTTCAGGCTACACCTTC.